This paragraph covers one T cell receptor beta chain sequence. The data stem from a study of Graves' ophthalmopathy and Graves' hyperthyroidism. Germline V CDR1 and CDR2: LNHDA, SQIVND (reference sequence). This CDR3 contains 16 residues. The V and J ends lost 5 bases and 5 bases respectively, with 21 bases between them. The sequenced template was RNA, covering the TCR beta CDR3 region. Second-round multiplex PCR came after first-round RT-PCR with HTBI primers. In TCRdb, the multiplex PCR reads were re-called with MiXCR into one record per CDR3 protein. The data contain roughly 400,000 distinct CDR3 sequences, about a sixth of them singletons.

This chain links TRBV19 with TRBJ2-5; TRBD1 is a possible D gene (6 bases). The sequenced sample was peripheral blood. This receptor was taken from an adult woman with stable Graves' hyperthyroidism. CDR3 DNA sequence: TGTGCCAGTAGTTCCCAAAGGGGACACCTGGGGGAGACCCAGTACTTC. Its protein is CASSSQRGHLGETQYF. The whole variable domain, filled in from reference TRBV19 and TRBJ2-5, reads DGGITQSPKYLFRKEGQNVTLSCEQNLNHDAMYWYRQDPGQGLRLIYYSQIVNDFQKGDIAEGYSVSREKKESFPLTVTSAQKNPTAFYLCASSSQRGHLGETQYFGPGTRLLVL.